Each of the 18 T cell receptor beta chains below was sequenced from the same sample in a study of lymphopenia after photon versus proton radiotherapy. Data came from immunoSEQ multiplex PCR; TCRdb stores just in-frame clones and leaves some out. In the table there are under 20,000 clones, about nine tenths of which are singletons. Source: peripheral blood, taken from a patient treated with photon-based radiotherapy. The receptors here all came from a man between 60 and 75 years old with pancreatic cancer.

This sequence joins TRBV14 and TRBJ2-5; D remains ambiguous. The germline gives CDR1 SGHDN, CDR2 FVKESK. CDR3 length: 14 amino acids. Trimming took 0 bases from V and 5 from J, leaving 10 bases between them. This CDR3 reads CASSQDLPRETQYF. The DNA of the CDR3 is TGTGCCAGCAGCCAAGATCTACCACGGGAGACCCAGTACTTC.

The table lists this clone with a count of one. This rearrangement joins TRBV9 to TRBJ2-3; maybe TRBD1 (5 bases). This CDR3 is 17 amino acids long. V was shortened by 0 bases and J by 2 bases, with 16 bases between the two germline ends. CDR1 is SGDLS and CDR2 is YYNGEE in the germline V gene. The CDR3 nucleotides read TGTGCCAGCAGCGTAGACCCCAGGGTGATAATCACAGATACGCAGTATTTT. This sequence encodes CASSVDPRVIITDTQYF. Based on the CDR3 plus reference TRBV9 and TRBJ2-3, the full variable domain is DSGVTQTPKHLITATGQRVTLRCSPRSGDLSVYWYQQSLDQGLQFLIQYYNGEERAKGNILERFSAQQFPDLHSELNLSSLELGDSALYFCASSVDPRVIITDTQYFGPGTRLTVL.

The chain joins TRBV7-9 to TRBJ2-7; either TRBD1 or TRBD2 may fit D (5 bases each). CDR3 length: 15 residues. Between the trimmed V and J ends, which lost 1 base and 3 bases, there was a span of 13 bases. Germline V CDR1 and CDR2: SEHNR, FQNEAQ (reference sequence). For the CDR3, the DNA is TGTGCCAGCAGCTTAGGGGGGTTAGGGAGCTACGAGCAGTACTTC. Translation gives CASSLGGLGSYEQYF.

This rearrangement joins TRBV6-5 to TRBJ1-2, with TRBD1 identical over 10 bases. The length of the CDR3 is 15 residues. Per germline, CDR1 MNHEY and CDR2 SVGAGI. The junction had 4 bases not matched to a gene; V was cut back by 2 bases and J by 4 bases. The CDR3 DNA follows: TGTGCCAGCAGTTACGGGGGACAGGGGACCTATGGCTACACCTTC. Its protein is CASSYGGQGTYGYTF.

Written as DNA, the CDR3 is TGTGCCAGTAGTATGGGGAGGGCAGGACAAGAGAATGAGCAGTTCTTC. This gives the protein CASSMGRAGQENEQFF. This chain uses TRBV19 with TRBJ2-1; 7 bases are a match to TRBD2. This CDR3 is 16 amino acids long. V shed 3 bases, J shed 7 bases, and the junction held 12 bases outside the gene matches. The germline CDR1 and CDR2 sequences are LNHDA and SQIVND (reference sequence).

The rearrangement links TRBV7-2 to TRBJ2-2, with 14 bases that match TRBD2. Unmatched junction bases numbered 7, after V lost 1 base and J lost 6 bases. Germline CDR1 reads SGHTA; CDR2 reads FQGNSA. The CDR3 contains 18 residues. CDR3 nucleotide sequence: TGTGCCAGCAGCTTAGTCGGTTGGACTAGCGGGGGGTCCGGGGAGCTGTTTTTT. This encodes CASSLVGWTSGGSGELFF.

The chain combines TRBV4-1 with TRBJ1-5, with D unclear. Per the germline V gene, CDR1 is MGHRA and CDR2 is YSYEKL. Deletions cut 4 bases from V and 5 bases from J, with 12 bases between. The length of the CDR3 is 14 residues. CDR3 nucleotide sequence: TGCGCCAGCAGCCCGCGGAGCGGGGATCAGCCCCAGCATTTT. This sequence encodes CASSPRSGDQPQHF.

This clone appeared a single time. The chain links TRBV5-1 to TRBJ1-1; 7 bases are a match to TRBD1. This CDR3 has 14 amino acids. Germline V gene lookup returns CDR1 SGHRS and CDR2 YFSETQ. V shed 4 bases, J shed 6 bases, and the junction held 9 bases outside the gene matches. The chain's CDR3 is CASSTQTGPAEAFF. Written as DNA, the CDR3 is TGCGCCAGCAGCACTCAGACAGGGCCAGCTGAAGCTTTCTTT.

The rearrangement links TRBV7-2 to TRBJ1-2; D may be TRBD1 (5 bases). CDR1 is SGHTA and CDR2 is FQGNSA in the germline V gene. CDR3 length: 14 residues. V lost 5 bases, J lost 8 bases, and 18 bases lay in between. DNA for the CDR3: TGTGCCAGCAGCCCGGGGGACTGGGCTCGGGGCTACACCTTC. Its translation is CASSPGDWARGYTF.

V is TRBV7-2 and J is TRBJ1-2, with D unclear. The CDR3 length is 14 residues. Germline values: CDR1 SGHTA, CDR2 FQGNSA. The V end was cut by 4 bases, the J end by 2 bases, with 11 bases between. CDR3 amino acids: CASSSNPANYGYTF. The CDR3, as DNA: TGTGCCAGCAGCTCGAACCCAGCGAACTATGGCTACACCTTC.

The chain combines TRBV6-5 with TRBJ2-7; 10 bases fit TRBD1. Germline values: CDR1 MNHEY, CDR2 SVGAGI. The CDR3 consists of 15 residues. J was trimmed by 6 bases and V by 8 bases; bases with no gene match: 13. The DNA of the CDR3 is TGTGCCAGCGACTCCACGCCGGGACAGGGGAGCGAGCAGTACTTC. Residues: CASDSTPGQGSEQYF.

This clone was observed a single time. The chain is built from TRBV5-8 and TRBJ2-3; no firm D call. CDR3 length equals 13 residues. The ends were cut back, 0 bases at V and 5 bases at J, with 7 bases in the middle. Germline lookup yields CDR1 SGHTS and CDR2 YDEGEE. As DNA, the CDR3 is TGTGCCAGCAGCTTGGTTCCTAAAGATACGCAGTATTTT. It codes for CASSLVPKDTQYF.

The gene calls are TRBV5-6 and TRBJ2-3; TRBD2 is a possible D gene (6 bases). The germline gives CDR1 SGHDT, CDR2 YYEEEE. V dropped 2 bases and J dropped 0 bases, with 7 bases sitting between them. The CDR3 has 14 residues. CDR3 bases: TGTGCCAGCAGCTTACTAGCTAGCACAGATACGCAGTATTTT. Translating gives CASSLLASTDTQYF. Combining the CDR3 with reference TRBV5-6 and TRBJ2-3 gives the whole variable domain DAGVTQSPTHLIKTRGQQVTLRCSPKSGHDTVSWYQQALGQGPQFIFQYYEEEERQRGNFPDRFSGHQFPNYSSELNVNALLLGDSALYLCASSLLASTDTQYFGPGTRLTVL.

The V gene is TRBV2, the J gene TRBJ1-6; 9 bases align to TRBD1. Unmatched junction bases numbered 7, after V lost 0 bases and J lost 13 bases. Germline V lookup: CDR1 SNHLY, CDR2 FYNNEI. The CDR3 is 15 amino acids. The CDR3 reads CASSEAPGTGPPLHF. DNA for the CDR3: TGTGCCAGCAGTGAAGCTCCCGGGACAGGGCCCCCCCTCCACTTT.

This chain uses TRBV30 with TRBJ2-7, with D possibly matching TRBD1 (5 bases). The length of the CDR3 is 13 residues. The V gene's germline CDR1 is GTSNPN and CDR2 SVGIG (reference sequence). V was shortened by 3 bases and J by 3 bases, with 12 bases between the two germline ends. The CDR3 DNA reads TGTGCCTGGAGAGCCACAGGAATCTACGAGCAGTACTTC. It yields the protein CAWRATGIYEQYF.

The rearrangement links TRBV5-1 to TRBJ2-7; no reliable D call. This CDR3 has 15 amino acids. V was shortened by 2 bases and J by 5 bases, with 17 bases between the two germline ends. In germline, CDR1 is SGHRS, CDR2 YFSETQ. For the CDR3, the DNA is TGCGCCAGCAGCTTACAGTCTCCTACCTCTAACGAGCAGTACTTC. Protein: CASSLQSPTSNEQYF.

The chain uses TRBV7-8 and TRBJ2-5, with a possible D match to TRBD2 (6 bases). CDR3 length: 14 residues. Trimming cost V 5 bases and J 1 base, with 11 bases left between them. Germline CDR1 is SGHVS and CDR2 is FQNEAQ. CDR3 DNA: TGTGCCAGCAGCCCAGGAGGGCCCCAAGAGACCCAGTACTTC. Its protein is CASSPGGPQETQYF.

The chain is built from TRBV5-6 and TRBJ1-1, with D perhaps matching TRBD1 (5 bases). The CDR3 spans 15 residues. Germline CDR1 is SGHDT and CDR2 is YYEEEE. Trimming took off 0 bases at V and 4 bases at J, with 13 bases between the two ends. DNA of the CDR3: TGTGCCAGCAGCTTGGCCCTACAGGTGGGCACTGAAGCTTTCTTT. Its translation is CASSLALQVGTEAFF.